The 14 T cell receptor beta chains listed next were all sequenced from one sample in a study of blood T cell repertoires in COVID-19 (dated by TCRdb to 2018 to 2020). Libraries were constructed by the immunoSEQ multiplex PCR assay. This immuneACCESS table, as held by TCRdb, lists in-frame sequences with V and J called but not all clones. Of the missing ones, under half trace to an unresolved V gene in checked studies; the others have no known cause. Here the sample has more than 200,000 clones; less than 90% occur a single time. The ten largest clones add up to approximately 0.66% of the sample. The sequencing sample was made of peripheral blood. The origin of the receptors is a man aged 35-49 years with acute or convalescent COVID-19.

V usage is TRBV6-2 or TRBV6-3 and J usage is TRBJ1-5, with 7 bases that match TRBD1. This CDR3 region has 14 residues. Germline V gene data show CDR1 as MNHEY and CDR2 as SVGEGT. V shed 2 bases and J 6 bases; nucleotides not matched to a gene: 4. The CDR3 nucleotides are TGTGCCAGCAGTTACACCACAGGGGCTCAGCCCCAGCATTTT. It yields the protein CASSYTTGAQPQHF.

The chain combines TRBV4-1 with TRBJ2-7, with TRBD2 matching over 8 bases. Per the germline V gene, CDR1 is MGHRA and CDR2 is YSYEKL. This CDR3 spans 18 amino acids. J lost 0 bases, V lost 2 bases, and 12 bases had no gene match. The CDR3 bases are TGCGCCAGCAGCCAAAGCCCTTCCGGGGGGGGCCCCTCCTACGAGCAGTACTTC. This codes for CASSQSPSGGGPSYEQYF.

This sequence joins TRBV6-6 and TRBJ1-2; 7 bases map to TRBD1. In germline, CDR1 is MNHNY, CDR2 SVGAGI (reference sequence). CDR3 length equals 12 residues. V lost 6 bases to trimming and J lost 6 bases; unmatched junction nucleotides: 4. The CDR3 nucleotides read TGTGCCAGCAGCCACAGGGGACATGGCTACACCTTC. Its protein is CASSHRGHGYTF.

This sequence joins TRBV29-1 and TRBJ1-2; weak D call: TRBD1 (6 bases). The CDR3 extends over 13 amino acids. V lost 6 bases and J 5 bases, leaving 16 bases between the germline ends. The V gene's germline CDR1 is SQVTM and CDR2 ANQGSEA. The CDR3 DNA sequence: TGCAGCGTACCCTCGGGGGGCTATTATGGCTACACCTTC. Translation gives CSVPSGGYYGYTF. Using reference TRBV29-1 and TRBJ1-2 for the parts outside the CDR3, the full variable domain is SAVISQKPSRDICQRGTSLTIQCQVDSQVTMMFWYRQQPGQSLTLIATANQGSEATYESGFVIDKFPISRPNLTFSTLTVSNMSPEDSSIYLCSVPSGGYYGYTFGSGTRLTVV.

The CDR3 loop is CASSNPGLAAYEQYF. The CDR3 DNA follows: TGTGCCAGCAGTAACCCCGGACTAGCCGCCTACGAGCAGTACTTC. The V gene is TRBV7-2, the J gene TRBJ2-7, with 8 bases aligning to TRBD2. Germline CDR1 SGHTA, CDR2 FQGNSA. J was trimmed by 2 bases and V by 6 bases; bases with no gene match: 9. The length of the CDR3 is 15 residues.

This chain links TRBV5-1 with TRBJ2-3; weak D call: TRBD2 (6 bases). This CDR3 region has 14 residues. V shed 0 bases and J shed 6 bases, with 11 bases lying between them. CDR1 is SGHRS and CDR2 is YFSETQ in the germline V gene. The CDR3 DNA follows: TGCGCCAGCAGCTTGGTGGCTAGCGTCGATACGCAGTATTTT. Translating it yields CASSLVASVDTQYF.

The chain combines TRBV25-1 with TRBJ2-7, with 16 bases fitting TRBD2. This CDR3 is 15 amino acids long. From germline, CDR1 is MGHDK and CDR2 SYGVNS. The junction had 3 bases not matched to a gene; V was cut back by 6 bases and J by 4 bases. The CDR3 sequence: CASSPGLAGGYEQYF. Here the CDR3 DNA reads TGTGCCAGCAGCCCGGGACTAGCGGGAGGGTACGAGCAGTACTTC.

This sequence joins TRBV5-5 and TRBJ2-7, with a possible D match to TRBD2 (6 bases). The V end lost 1 base, the J end lost 0 bases, and 14 bases lay between the germline ends. In germline, CDR1 is SGHKS, CDR2 YYEKEE (reference sequence). This CDR3 contains 16 residues. CDR3 protein: CASSLIGGTASYEQYF. CDR3 nucleotides: TGTGCCAGCAGCTTGATCGGCGGGACGGCCTCCTACGAGCAGTACTTC.

The chain carries TRBV4-2 and TRBJ2-7; D possibly corresponds to TRBD2 (7 bases). V was cut by 0 bases and J by 2 bases, with 14 bases left in between. The length of the CDR3 is 16 residues. The germline gives CDR1 LGHNA, CDR2 YNFKEQ. This CDR3 reads CASSQEAGGGTYEQYF. The CDR3 DNA reads as TGTGCCAGCAGCCAAGAGGCTGGCGGGGGCACCTACGAGCAGTACTTC.

In its sample, this clone was seen once. The chain is built from TRBV5-4 and TRBJ2-6; unclear D gene. This CDR3 spans 16 amino acids. Germline-derived CDR1 and CDR2 are SGHNT and YYREEE (reference sequence). The V gene lost 5 bases and the J gene lost 0 bases, with 12 bases spanning the gap. Here the CDR3 reads CASSFGSNSGANVLTF. CDR3 in DNA: TGTGCCAGCAGTTTCGGGTCTAACTCTGGGGCCAACGTCCTGACTTTC.

This chain connects TRBV13 to TRBJ2-3; 13 bases are a match to TRBD2. This CDR3 is built from 17 residues. Germline V lookup: CDR1 PRHDT, CDR2 FYEKMQ (reference sequence). The ends lost 6 bases at V and 5 bases at J; junction bases unmatched: 11. The DNA of the CDR3 is TGTGCCAGCAGTCCCGGGGGACTAGCGGGGTCGGTAGATACGCAGTATTTT. Its translation: CASSPGGLAGSVDTQYF.

The J gene is TRBJ2-3, the V gene TRBV6-5; no clear D gene. CDR3 length equals 14 residues. Deletions cut 5 bases from V and 1 base from J, with 10 bases between. Germline V lookup: CDR1 MNHEY, CDR2 SVGAGI. CDR3 sequence: CASSLEKGTDTQYF. CDR3 coding DNA: TGTGCCAGCAGTCTAGAAAAAGGCACAGATACGCAGTATTTT.

This clone was detected only a few times. The gene calls are TRBV19 and TRBJ1-4; unclear D gene. CDR1 LNHDA and CDR2 SQIVND come from the germline V gene (reference sequence). Trimming cost V 1 base and J 0 bases, with 6 bases left between them. CDR3 length: 15 residues. CDR3 sequence reads: CASSIATTTNEKLFF. The CDR3 DNA reads TGTGCCAGTAGTATAGCCACTACAACTAATGAAAAACTGTTTTTT. The variable domain in full, with the rest retrieved from reference TRBV19 and TRBJ1-4, is DGGITQSPKYLFRKEGQNVTLSCEQNLNHDAMYWYRQDPGQGLRLIYYSQIVNDFQKGDIAEGYSVSREKKESFPLTVTSAQKNPTAFYLCASSIATTTNEKLFFGSGTQLSVL.

The rearrangement uses TRBV6-5 and TRBJ1-6; D unclear. The CDR3 sequence is 14 residues long. Trimming removed 6 bases at V and 5 bases at J, with 11 bases between. The germline V gene has CDR1 MNHEY and CDR2 SVGAGI. In DNA form, the CDR3 reads TGTGCCAGCAGCCGAGGGCCTGATAATTCACCCCTCCACTTT. It yields the protein CASSRGPDNSPLHF.